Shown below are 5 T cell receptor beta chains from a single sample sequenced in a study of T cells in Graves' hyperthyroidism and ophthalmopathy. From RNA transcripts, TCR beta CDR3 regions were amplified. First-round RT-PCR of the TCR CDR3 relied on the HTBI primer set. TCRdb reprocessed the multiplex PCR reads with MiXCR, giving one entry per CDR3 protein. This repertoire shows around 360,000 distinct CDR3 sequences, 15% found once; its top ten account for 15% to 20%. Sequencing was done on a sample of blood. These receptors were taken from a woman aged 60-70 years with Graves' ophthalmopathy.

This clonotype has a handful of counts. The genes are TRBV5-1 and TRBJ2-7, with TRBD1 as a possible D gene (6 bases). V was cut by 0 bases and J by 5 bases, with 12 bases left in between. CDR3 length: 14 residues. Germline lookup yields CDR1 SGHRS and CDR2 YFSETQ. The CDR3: CASSLGEGVDEQYF. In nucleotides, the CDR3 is TGCGCCAGCAGCTTGGGAGAGGGGGTGGACGAGCAGTACTTC.

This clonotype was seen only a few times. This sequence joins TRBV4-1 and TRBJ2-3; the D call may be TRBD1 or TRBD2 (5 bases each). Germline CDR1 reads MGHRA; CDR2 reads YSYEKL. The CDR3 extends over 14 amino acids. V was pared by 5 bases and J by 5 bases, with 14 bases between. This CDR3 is CASSLQPGQDTQYF. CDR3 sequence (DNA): TGCGCCAGCAGCTTACAACCGGGGCAAGATACGCAGTATTTT.

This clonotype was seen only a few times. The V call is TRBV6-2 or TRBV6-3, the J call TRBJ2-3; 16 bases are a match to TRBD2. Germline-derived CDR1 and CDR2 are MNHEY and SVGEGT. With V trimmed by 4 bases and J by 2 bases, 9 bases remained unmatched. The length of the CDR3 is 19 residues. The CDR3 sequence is CASSSPGLAGGPVTDTQYF. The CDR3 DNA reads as TGTGCCAGCAGTTCACCGGGACTAGCGGGAGGGCCCGTCACAGATACGCAGTATTTT.

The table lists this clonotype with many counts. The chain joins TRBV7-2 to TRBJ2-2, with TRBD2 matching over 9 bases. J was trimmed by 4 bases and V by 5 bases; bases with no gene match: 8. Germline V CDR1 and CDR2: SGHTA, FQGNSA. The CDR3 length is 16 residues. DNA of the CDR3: TGTGCCAGCAGCCTAATAGCGGGAGCGGTCACCGGGGAGCTGTTTTTT. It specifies CASSLIAGAVTGELFF.

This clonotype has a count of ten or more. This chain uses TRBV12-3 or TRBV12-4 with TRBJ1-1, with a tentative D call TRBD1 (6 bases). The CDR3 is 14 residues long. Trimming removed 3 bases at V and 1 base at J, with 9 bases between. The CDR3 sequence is CASSFAGANTEAFF. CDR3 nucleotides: TGTGCCAGCAGTTTCGCGGGGGCGAACACTGAAGCTTTCTTT.